Listed below are T cell receptor beta chains from one sample, sequenced in a study of human thymus T cells. Libraries were prepared by immunoSEQ multiplex PCR; TCRdb keeps only in-frame clonotypes and omits some of them. The sample lists 100,000 to 150,000 clones; more than 90% were seen once. Sequenced input: thymus tissue. The receptor set was obtained from a boy younger than two with a congenital heart defect but otherwise immunologically healthy. Each CDR3 is given with its conserved first and last residue.

>TRBV19|TRBJ1-5
CASSKGLSQPQHF
>TRBV4-1|TRBJ1-2
CASSQNLDGERNRGGYTF
>TRBV4-2|TRBJ2-3
CASRQKGRGSTDTQYF
>TRBV6-6|TRBJ1-6
CASRPTENSPLHF
>TRBV28|TRBJ2-7
CASTPGQSYEQYF
>TRBV28|TRBJ2-3
CASRGSPSTDTQYF
>TRBV6-5|TRBJ1-2
CASSYGGYTF
>TRBV7-2|TRBJ1-6
CASSLQQGGSPLHF
>TRBV5-1|TRBJ1-1
CASSSGTGNTEAFF
>TRBV5-4|TRBJ2-3
CASSLAEEDTQYF
>TRBV20-1|TRBJ1-2
CSARGRYGYTF
>TRBV4-2|TRBJ1-1
CASSQDRMNTEAFF
>TRBV7-6|TRBJ2-1
CASSLVSPAGRREQFF
>TRBV7-9|TRBJ2-7
CASSLTTGVAPTRTQYF
>TRBV7-2|TRBJ1-6
CASSLGQADYNSPLHF
>TRBV4-3|TRBJ1-1
CASSHGVSTEAFF
>TRBV6-1|TRBJ2-7
CAITCPDRGYEQYF
>TRBV30|TRBJ2-2
CAWSVRQGGGGELFF
>TRBV6-4|TRBJ1-2
CASSDPDRWAYGYTF
>TRBV4-3|TRBJ2-7
CASSQEGPGTSGGASYEQYF
>TRBV4-2|TRBJ2-1
CASSQDVPALAGGEPWDNEQFF
>TRBV4-2|TRBJ1-4
CASGRQGRTNEKLFF
>TRBV28|TRBJ1-2
CASSPSQGSYGYTF
>TRBV29-1|TRBJ2-2
CSGSCGTGELFF
>TRBV19|TRBJ1-1
CASSSTPRGQNTEAFF